This TCR beta chain is drawn from a study of vaccination effects on CD4 cells after COVID-19. On the study more broadly: Before sequencing took place, the ViraFEST assay used viral peptide pools to expand antigen-specific CD4+ T cells.

Trimming took off 0 bases at V and 4 bases at J, with 6 bases between the two ends. Germline V gives CDR1 GTSNPN, CDR2 SVGIG (reference sequence). The CDR3 is made up of 12 amino acids. Following a 10-day culture, CD4+ T cells were purified. Vaccination of participants consisted of two doses of either the BNT162b2 or mRNA-1273 vaccine. Previously uninfected by SARS-CoV-2, the vaccine recipients also showed negative nucleocapsid antibodies. About this clone itself: The antigen is unknown.

The table came from immunoSEQ multiplex PCR; TCRdb's copy has only in-frame clones and leaves some out. Among 45,000 to 65,000 clones listed, approximately 81% were seen once. Study results and caveats: Clones from infection and from vaccination both contracted markedly late after vaccination.

This sample comprised CD4+ T cells from PBMCs cultured without peptide, obtained after COVID-19 vaccination. V gene TRBV30 combines with J gene TRBJ1-1; D is undetermined. The source of this sequence is a human donor who received a COVID-19 vaccine. The CDR3 sequence: CAWSVGGTEAFF. As DNA, the CDR3 is TGTGCCTGGAGTGTAGGTGGCACTGAAGCTTTCTTT.